Sequencing of this TCR beta chain was carried out in a study of blood T cell repertoires in COVID-19. Overall study: Some COVID-19 samples were acute and others convalescent; all came from the United States, Italy and Spain.

The germline gives CDR1 LNHDA, CDR2 SQIVND (reference sequence). CDR3 size: 18 residues. With 0 bases clipped from V and 0 bases from J, the junction kept 3 bases outside the gene matches. Produced via immunoSEQ multiplex PCR; TCRdb's table is partial and in-frame only. Of roughly 180,000 clones in the sample, about 86% were seen once. The sequenced material came from peripheral blood. This rearrangement joins TRBV19 to TRBJ2-1; 12 positions match TRBD2. This TCR derives from a man between 18 and 29 years old with acute or convalescent COVID-19. CDR3 in amino acids: CASSIDTSGGSSYNEQFF. CDR3 nucleotides: TGTGCCAGTAGTATAGATACTAGCGGGGGGAGCTCCTACAATGAGCAGTTCTTC.